This T cell receptor beta chain was captured in a study of cytomegalovirus exposure and HLA in healthy donors. Study overall: Early release data held tens of millions of unique TCRs from HLA-typed donors. The study, taken as a whole, reports: Later, TCR association rates were found to vary by HLA locus, highest for DRB1 and lowest for HLA-C. Later analysis suggested links between common viral pathogens and several top significant clusters.

Each of the donors was a healthy bone marrow donor. A note on this clone: The antigen is undetermined.

The PCR used 60 Vbeta and 13 Jbeta primers. Clones were sequenced by immunoSEQ multiplex PCR, and TCRdb holds only the in-frame ones, with some missing. The sample carries more than 110,000 clones, around 70% recorded once. The TCR was taken from an older woman in good health and CMV-seropositive. Material for sequencing was PBMCs.

The CDR3 region is CSVSEGNQPQHF. Here the CDR3 DNA reads TGCAGCGTTTCGGAGGGCAATCAGCCCCAGCATTTT. V gene TRBV29-1 combines with J gene TRBJ1-5; D is undetermined. This CDR3 has 12 amino acids. V was shortened by 5 bases and J by 2 bases, with 7 bases between the two germline ends. The germline CDR1 and CDR2 sequences are SQVTM and ANQGSEA.